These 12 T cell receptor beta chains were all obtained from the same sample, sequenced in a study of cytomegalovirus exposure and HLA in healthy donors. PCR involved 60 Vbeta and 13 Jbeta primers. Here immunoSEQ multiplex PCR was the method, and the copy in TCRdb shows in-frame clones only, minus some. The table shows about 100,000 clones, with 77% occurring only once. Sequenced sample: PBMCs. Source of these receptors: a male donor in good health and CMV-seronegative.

CDR3 nucleotides: TGTGCCAGCAGCTTGGGCGCAAGGGGAAATCAGCCCCAGCATTTT. Amino acids: CASSLGARGNQPQHF. V and J are TRBV5-5 and TRBJ1-5; perhaps TRBD1 as D (5 bases). The CDR3 runs to 15 residues. Looked up from germline, CDR1 is SGHKS and CDR2 is YYEKEE (reference sequence). V was pared by 0 bases and J by 4 bases, with 11 bases between.

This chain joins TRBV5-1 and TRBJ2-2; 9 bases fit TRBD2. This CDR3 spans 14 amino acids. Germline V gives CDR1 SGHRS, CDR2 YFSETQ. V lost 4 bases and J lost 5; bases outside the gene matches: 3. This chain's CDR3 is CASSLGLATGELFF. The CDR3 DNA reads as TGCGCCAGCAGCCTGGGACTAGCAACCGGGGAGCTGTTTTTT.

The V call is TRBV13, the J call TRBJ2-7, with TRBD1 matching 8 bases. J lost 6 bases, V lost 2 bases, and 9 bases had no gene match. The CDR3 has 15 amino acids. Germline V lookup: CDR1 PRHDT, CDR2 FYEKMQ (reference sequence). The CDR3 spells CASSLRRGDRPEQYF. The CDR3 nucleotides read TGTGCCAGCAGCTTACGCCGAGGGGACAGGCCCGAGCAGTACTTC.

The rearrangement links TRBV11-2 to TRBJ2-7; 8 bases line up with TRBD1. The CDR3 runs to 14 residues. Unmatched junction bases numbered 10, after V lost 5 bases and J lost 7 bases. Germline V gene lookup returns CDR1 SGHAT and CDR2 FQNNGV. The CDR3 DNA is TGTGCCAGCAGCCCAGCGGACAGGGTGAGGGAGCAGTACTTC. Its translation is CASSPADRVREQYF.

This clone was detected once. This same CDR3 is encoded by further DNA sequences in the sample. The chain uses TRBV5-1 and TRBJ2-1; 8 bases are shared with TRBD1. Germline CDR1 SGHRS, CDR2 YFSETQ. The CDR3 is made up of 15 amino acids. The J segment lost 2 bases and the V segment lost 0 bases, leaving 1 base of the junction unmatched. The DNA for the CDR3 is TGCGCCAGCAGCTTGGGGGACAGGACCTACAATGAGCAGTTCTTC. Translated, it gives CASSLGDRTYNEQFF.

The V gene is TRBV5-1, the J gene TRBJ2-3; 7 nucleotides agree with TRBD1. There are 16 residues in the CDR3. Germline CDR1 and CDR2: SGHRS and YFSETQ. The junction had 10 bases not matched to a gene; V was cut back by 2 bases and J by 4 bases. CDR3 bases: TGCGCCAGCAGCTTTCGACAGGGTCGGCCGGCAGATACGCAGTATTTT. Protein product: CASSFRQGRPADTQYF.

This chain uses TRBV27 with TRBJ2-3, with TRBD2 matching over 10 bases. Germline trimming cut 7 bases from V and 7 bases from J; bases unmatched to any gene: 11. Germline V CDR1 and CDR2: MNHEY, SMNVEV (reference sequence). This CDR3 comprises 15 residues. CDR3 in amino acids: CASIRILAGTYTQYF. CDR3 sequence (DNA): TGTGCCAGCATCCGAATACTAGCGGGGACCTATACGCAGTATTTT.

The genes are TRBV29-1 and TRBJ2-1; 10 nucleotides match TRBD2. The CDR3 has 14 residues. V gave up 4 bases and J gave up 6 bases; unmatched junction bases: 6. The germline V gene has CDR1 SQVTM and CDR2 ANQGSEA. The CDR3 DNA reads TGCAGCGTTGCAACTAGCGGGATTGGCAATGAGCAGTTCTTC. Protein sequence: CSVATSGIGNEQFF.

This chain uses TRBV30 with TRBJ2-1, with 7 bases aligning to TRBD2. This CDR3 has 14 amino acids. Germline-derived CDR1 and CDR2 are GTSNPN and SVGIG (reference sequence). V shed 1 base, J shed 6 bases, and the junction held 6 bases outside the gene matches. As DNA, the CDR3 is TGTGCCTGGAGTGCCGGGACGGGGGGCAATGAGCAGTTCTTC. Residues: CAWSAGTGGNEQFF.

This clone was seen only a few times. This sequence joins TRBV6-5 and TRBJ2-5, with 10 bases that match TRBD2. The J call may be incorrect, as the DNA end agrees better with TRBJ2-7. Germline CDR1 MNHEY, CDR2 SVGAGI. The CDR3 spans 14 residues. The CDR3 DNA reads TGTGCCAGCAGTTACGGTCTAGCGGGAGTCGAGCAGTACTTC. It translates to CASSYGLAGVEQYF.

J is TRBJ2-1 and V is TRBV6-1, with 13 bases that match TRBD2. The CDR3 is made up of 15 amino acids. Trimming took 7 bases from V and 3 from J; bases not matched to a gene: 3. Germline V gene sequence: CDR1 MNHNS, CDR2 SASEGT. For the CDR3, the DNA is TGTGCCAGCACCGGACTAGCGGGAGTCTACAATGAGCAGTTCTTC. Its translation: CASTGLAGVYNEQFF.

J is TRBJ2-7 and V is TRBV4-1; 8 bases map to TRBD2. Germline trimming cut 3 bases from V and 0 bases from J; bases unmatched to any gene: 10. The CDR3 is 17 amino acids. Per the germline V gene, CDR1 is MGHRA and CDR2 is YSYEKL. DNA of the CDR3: TGCGCCAGCAGCCAGGCCCCAACTAGCGGTGGCTCCTACGAGCAGTACTTC. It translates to CASSQAPTSGGSYEQYF.